Below are 29 T cell receptor beta chains sequenced from a single sample in a study of technical replicates of blood from four donors. Here immunoSEQ multiplex PCR was the method, and the copy in TCRdb shows in-frame clones only, minus some. The sample lists about 76,000 clones, about 86% occurring once. Source material: PBMCs. These TCRs come from a human donor in good health. Some clones in this sample may be carry-over from other donors' samples.

CDR3 loop: CSVGRPGQNGELFF. As DNA, the CDR3 is TGCAGCGTGGGACGCCCGGGACAAAACGGGGAGCTGTTTTTT. This rearrangement joins TRBV29-1 to TRBJ2-2, with D maybe TRBD1 (6 bases). Per the germline V gene, CDR1 is SQVTM and CDR2 is ANQGSEA. V shed 6 bases and J shed 7 bases, with 18 bases lying between them. This CDR3 spans 14 amino acids.

This clone was counted a single time. The chain couples TRBV6-6 to TRBJ1-1; maybe TRBD1 (5 bases). Trimming took off 4 bases at V and 1 base at J, with 13 bases between the two ends. The CDR3 consists of 15 residues. Germline CDR1 reads MNHNY; CDR2 reads SVGAGI (reference sequence). The CDR3 DNA reads TGTGCCAGCAGTTCATCGGGACTCTCGAACACTGAAGCTTTCTTT. Protein: CASSSSGLSNTEAFF.

The gene calls are TRBV7-9 and TRBJ1-6; weak D call: TRBD1 (6 bases). This CDR3 has 16 residues. V lost 0 bases, J lost 10 bases, and 16 bases lay in between. Germline CDR1 SEHNR, CDR2 FQNEAQ (reference sequence). CDR3 amino acids: CASSLAAGAHRSPLHF. The CDR3 DNA sequence: TGTGCCAGCAGCTTAGCTGCAGGGGCCCATAGGTCACCCCTCCACTTT. The variable domain in full, completed from reference TRBV7-9 and TRBJ1-6, reads DTGVSQNPRHKITKRGQNVTFRCDPISEHNRLYWYRQTLGQGPEFLTYFQNEAQLEKSRLLSDRFSAERPKGSFSTLEIQRTEQGDSAMYLCASSLAAGAHRSPLHFGNGTRLTVT.

This clone turned up a few times. J is TRBJ2-5 and V is TRBV30; D unresolved. This CDR3 contains 12 residues. The germline V and J ends were trimmed by 4 bases and 0 bases, with 6 bases remaining between them. Germline V CDR1 and CDR2: GTSNPN, SVGIG (reference sequence). CDR3 DNA sequence: TGTGCCTGGAACGGTAACCAAGAGACCCAGTACTTC. Residues: CAWNGNQETQYF.

This clone was seen only a few times. The rearrangement links TRBV2 to TRBJ2-3; tentative D call: TRBD2 (6 bases). Trimming pared 7 bases from V and 2 bases from J, leaving 16 bases between. This CDR3 region has 15 residues. Germline lookup yields CDR1 SNHLY and CDR2 FYNNEI. The CDR3 region is CASIRELAPTDTQYF. The CDR3 nucleotides are TGTGCCAGCATCCGAGAGCTAGCGCCCACAGATACGCAGTATTTT.

The V and J genes are TRBV9 and TRBJ2-5, with TRBD1 identical over 7 bases. Germline CDR1 is SGDLS and CDR2 is YYNGEE. This CDR3 is 13 amino acids long. The CDR3 spells CGDSDRTQETQYF. CDR3 in DNA: TGTGGGGATTCGGACAGGACCCAAGAGACCCAGTACTTC. Complete variable domain (other parts from reference TRBV9 and TRBJ2-5): DSGVTQTPKHLITATGQRVTLRCSPRSGDLSVYWYQQSLDQGLQFLIQYYNGEERAKGNILERFSAQQFPDLHSELNLSSLELGDSALYFCGDSDRTQETQYFGPGTRLLVL.

The DNA for the CDR3 is TGCGCCAGCAGCCAAGATAAGCAGGGAAAGAACACTGAAGCTTTCTTT. This sequence encodes CASSQDKQGKNTEAFF. The gene calls are TRBV4-3 and TRBJ1-1; the D gene is possibly TRBD1 (5 bases). The germline V gene has CDR1 LGHNA and CDR2 YSLEER. The CDR3 consists of 16 residues. The V gene lost 0 bases and the J gene lost 1 base, with 12 bases spanning the gap.

This sequence joins TRBV5-1 and TRBJ1-4; possible D gene TRBD1, 5 bases. In germline, CDR1 is SGHRS, CDR2 YFSETQ. Trimming cost V 4 bases and J 3 bases, with 19 bases left between them. The CDR3 contains 17 residues. CDR3 in DNA: TGCGCCAGCAGCCCGGAGGGGCAGGGCTCATCTAATGAAAAACTGTTTTTT. Translation: CASSPEGQGSSNEKLFF. Based on the CDR3 plus reference TRBV5-1 and TRBJ1-4, the full variable domain is KAGVTQTPRYLIKTRGQQVTLSCSPISGHRSVSWYQQTPGQGLQFLFEYFSETQRNKGNFPGRFSGRQFSNSRSEMNVSTLELGDSALYLCASSPEGQGSSNEKLFFGSGTQLSVL.

V and J are TRBV7-9 and TRBJ1-5; tentatively, D is TRBD1 (5 bases). Germline V gene lookup returns CDR1 SEHNR and CDR2 FQNEAQ (reference sequence). V lost 1 base and J 3 bases, leaving 7 bases between the germline ends. The CDR3 is 14 amino acids. The CDR3 region has the DNA TGTGCCAGCAGCTTAGGGGGGGTCAATCAGCCCCAGCATTTT. Its protein is CASSLGGVNQPQHF.

CDR3 DNA sequence: TGTGCCAGCAAGCTAGTCTCCTGGGTTACTGAAGCTTTCTTT. Translated, it gives CASKLVSWVTEAFF. This chain joins TRBV6-5 and TRBJ1-1; D not certain. Trimming cost V 7 bases and J 5 bases, with 17 bases left between them. Germline values: CDR1 MNHEY, CDR2 SVGAGI. CDR3 length equals 14 residues.

The chain recombines TRBV4-1 with TRBJ2-7; no clear D gene. Per the germline V gene, CDR1 is MGHRA and CDR2 is YSYEKL. The CDR3 spans 14 residues. Between the trimmed V and J ends, which lost 1 base and 2 bases, there was a span of 9 bases. CDR3 DNA: TGCGCCAGCAGCCAAGGTCACTCAACCTACGAGCAGTACTTC. This sequence encodes CASSQGHSTYEQYF.

The chain is built from TRBV9 and TRBJ2-1; 7 bases fit TRBD2. Germline CDR1 is SGDLS and CDR2 is YYNGEE. The CDR3 length is 15 residues. V trimming: 4 bases; J trimming: 0 bases; junction bases outside the gene matches: 4. The chain's CDR3 is CASSLRTSSYNEQFF. Here the CDR3 DNA reads TGTGCCAGCAGCCTTCGGACTAGCTCCTACAATGAGCAGTTCTTC.

The chain employs TRBV4-3 and TRBJ1-1; D ambiguous. Trimming stripped 4 bases from V and 1 base from J, with 10 bases between. Per the germline V gene, CDR1 is LGHNA and CDR2 is YSLEER. The CDR3 consists of 14 residues. CDR3 protein: CASSPWSGNTEAFF. The CDR3 DNA follows: TGCGCCAGCAGCCCGTGGTCAGGGAACACTGAAGCTTTCTTT.

This clone came up once. The chain uses TRBV4-2 and TRBJ1-6; tentative D call: TRBD1 (6 bases). Trimming cost V 2 bases and J 9 bases, with 14 bases left between them. The CDR3 totals 15 residues. Germline-derived CDR1 and CDR2 are LGHNA and YNFKEQ. The CDR3 protein is CASSQLDLRGSPLHF. The CDR3 DNA follows: TGTGCCAGCAGCCAATTGGACCTCAGGGGTTCACCCCTCCACTTT.

The chain recombines TRBV4-2 with TRBJ1-5, with 8 bases fitting TRBD1. J lost 6 bases, V lost 0 bases, and 7 bases had no gene match. The CDR3 spans 16 residues. Per the germline V gene, CDR1 is LGHNA and CDR2 is YNFKEQ. Written as DNA, the CDR3 is TGTGCCAGCAGCCAAGAAGGCAGGGGGCTTTTTCAGCCCCAGCATTTT. It encodes CASSQEGRGLFQPQHF.

This chain uses TRBV5-1 with TRBJ1-4, with 8 bases lining up with TRBD1. There are 15 residues in the CDR3. J gave up 5 bases and V 0 bases, and 3 bases lay outside the gene matches. Germline CDR1 SGHRS, CDR2 YFSETQ. CDR3 bases: TGCGCCAGCAGCTTGGATGGACAGGGCAATGAAAAACTGTTTTTT. Its translation is CASSLDGQGNEKLFF.

This clone was found once. The CDR3 DNA sequence: TGTGCCAGCAGCCTAAGCGGGGCCAGGGCCTACGAGCAGTACTTC. Translating gives CASSLSGARAYEQYF. This chain links TRBV5-4 with TRBJ2-7; 7 bases agree with TRBD2. Germline V gene data show CDR1 as SGHNT and CDR2 as YYREEE (reference sequence). Trimming took 4 bases from V and 2 from J; bases not matched to a gene: 9. CDR3 size: 15 residues.

This chain links TRBV6-5 with TRBJ2-1; possible D gene TRBD2, 6 bases. Germline V gene sequence: CDR1 MNHEY, CDR2 SVGAGI. The CDR3 sequence is 16 residues long. Trimming cost V 0 bases and J 5 bases, with 14 bases left between them. For the CDR3, the DNA is TGTGCCAGCAGTTACTCGGCGGGGACCACTAACAATGAGCAGTTCTTC. Protein: CASSYSAGTTNNEQFF.

The rearrangement links TRBV10-1 to TRBJ2-4, with D tentatively TRBD1 (6 bases). V was shortened by 6 bases and J by 0 bases, with 9 bases between the two germline ends. The CDR3 length is 14 residues. CDR1 is WNHNN, CDR2 SYGVQD, per germline (reference sequence). The CDR3 DNA sequence: TGCGCCAGCAGGGACAGAGTAGCCAAAAACATTCAGTACTTC. This encodes CASRDRVAKNIQYF.

The J gene is TRBJ1-1, the V gene TRBV18, with D possibly matching TRBD1 (6 bases). The V gene lost 0 bases and the J gene lost 10 bases, with 12 bases spanning the gap. The length of the CDR3 is 13 residues. From germline, CDR1 is KGHSH and CDR2 LQKENI. The CDR3: CASSPPGEGGAFF. CDR3 nucleotide sequence: TGTGCCAGCTCACCACCAGGGGAGGGGGGAGCTTTCTTT.

This clone appeared once. V usage is TRBV23-1 and J usage is TRBJ1-4; D might be TRBD1 (5 bases). TRBV23-1 is an ORF for which the function is uncertain. The CDR3 runs 14 residues. Trimming took off 4 bases at V and 8 bases at J, with 14 bases between the two ends. This CDR3 is CASSRSDTQEKLFF. The CDR3 DNA is TGCGCCAGCAGTCGCTCGGACACCCAGGAAAAACTGTTTTTT.

The genes are TRBV30 and TRBJ2-5; no reliable D call. The CDR3 spans 14 residues. CDR1 GTSNPN and CDR2 SVGIG come from the germline V gene (reference sequence). Trimming took 0 bases from V and 1 from J, leaving 9 bases between them. The CDR3 DNA is TGTGCCTGGAGTGTACCTGTCAGCCAAGAGACCCAGTACTTC. It translates to CAWSVPVSQETQYF.

The genes are TRBV7-2 and TRBJ1-6, with D tentatively TRBD1 (6 bases). Germline CDR1 is SGHTA and CDR2 is FQGNSA. The length of the CDR3 is 16 residues. The V end was cut by 5 bases, the J end by 5 bases, with 16 bases between. DNA of the CDR3: TGTGCCAGCAGCACTTTGGGGGCTAGCAATAATTCACCCCTCCACTTT. Protein: CASSTLGASNNSPLHF.

The chain has TRBV7-2 and TRBJ2-7; D is perhaps TRBD2 (6 bases). With 2 bases removed from V and 0 bases from J, the gap between germline ends came to 11 bases. The CDR3 consists of 15 residues. Germline V gene lookup returns CDR1 SGHTA and CDR2 FQGNSA. The CDR3 coding sequence is TGTGCCAGCAGCTTACAGGAGGGGAGCTCCTACGAGCAGTACTTC. As protein: CASSLQEGSSYEQYF.

This clone was counted between two and nine times. The rearrangement links TRBV6-5 to TRBJ2-2; perhaps TRBD1 as D (6 bases). V dropped 8 bases and J dropped 3 bases, with 13 bases sitting between them. The CDR3 runs to 14 residues. Germline CDR1 is MNHEY and CDR2 is SVGAGI. Written as DNA, the CDR3 is TGTGCCAGCGCCAGGGGCGAAGACACCGGGGAGCTGTTTTTT. The encoded protein is CASARGEDTGELFF.

The chain joins TRBV29-1 to TRBJ1-6; a possible D gene is TRBD1 (5 bases). CDR3 length: 14 residues. Germline CDR1 SQVTM, CDR2 ANQGSEA. V was shortened by 5 bases and J by 10 bases, with 18 bases between the two germline ends. CDR3 bases: TGCAGCGTTAGCGCGGGGCCGGAGGGATCACCCCTCCACTTT. Its translation is CSVSAGPEGSPLHF.

This chain connects TRBV7-6 to TRBJ2-1, with D tentatively TRBD1 (6 bases). The V end was cut by 4 bases, the J end by 7 bases, with 8 bases between. The CDR3 has 12 residues. In germline, CDR1 is SGHVS, CDR2 FNYEAQ. The CDR3 loop is CASSSTGNEQFF. The CDR3 DNA reads as TGTGCCAGCAGCTCCACAGGGAATGAGCAGTTCTTC.

The table lists this clone with a count of one. The chain combines TRBV4-1 with TRBJ1-2; possible D gene TRBD1, 6 bases. Germline V gene lookup returns CDR1 MGHRA and CDR2 YSYEKL. V dropped 0 bases and J dropped 2 bases, with 10 bases sitting between them. The CDR3 length is 15 residues. CDR3: CASSQDWGQNYGYTF. The CDR3 bases are TGCGCCAGCAGCCAAGACTGGGGGCAAAACTATGGCTACACCTTC.

The chain is built from TRBV7-2 and TRBJ2-7, with TRBD1 matching 7 bases. J was trimmed by 6 bases and V by 2 bases; bases with no gene match: 10. The CDR3 length is 15 residues. From germline, CDR1 is SGHTA and CDR2 FQGNSA. Here the CDR3 DNA reads TGTGCCAGCAGCTTACCTAGGACAGGCCCTTCCGAGCAGTACTTC. Translating it yields CASSLPRTGPSEQYF.